The source of this TCR beta chain is a study of T cell repertoires in cytomegalovirus infection. Study as a whole: Shared public TCR beta signatures pointed to both CMV infection and a matching HLA type.

Study observations and caveats: Summed frequency of shared TCR beta families picked out CMV carriers who also had the relevant HLA.

For this clonotype: Its matching antigen is unknown.

J gave up 3 bases and V 5 bases, and 8 bases lay outside the gene matches. The CDR3 is 15 residues long. The germline V gene has CDR1 MNHEY and CDR2 SVGAGI. TCRdb independently ran MiXCR on the reads; one entry per CDR3 protein. Altogether 150,000 to 160,000 distinct CDR3 sequences are present, around 22% being singletons, with the ten largest covering approximately 11%. The chain combines TRBV6-5 with TRBJ2-3; 7 bases line up with TRBD1. The TCR comes from a human donor in good health (CMV status not recorded). Some clones in this sample may be carry-over from other donors' samples. Material: PBMCs. Written as DNA, the CDR3 is TGTGCCAGCAGTATGACGGGACAGTTAACAGATACGCAGTATTTT. Translated, it gives CASSMTGQLTDTQYF.